The 27 T cell receptor beta chains below come from one sample, sequenced in a study of OX40 agonist ivuxolimab in advanced cancers. Assay used: immunoSEQ multiplex PCR; TCRdb lists only in-frame clones, some missing. The table has 90,000 or so clones, roughly nine tenths seen once. The input for sequencing was CD4+ or CD8+ T cells sorted from blood, taken in a trial of the OX40 agonist ivuxolimab. The receptor source for this set is an adult with an advanced solid tumor such as melanoma, head and neck, liver or kidney cancer.

This chain connects TRBV28 to TRBJ2-1; a possible D gene is TRBD2 (6 bases). V lost 3 bases and J lost 7, with 10 bases in between. Germline V lookup: CDR1 MDHEN, CDR2 SYDVKM. The CDR3 has 13 amino acids. The CDR3 nucleotides read TGTGCCAGCAGTTTCGGACTACCTAATGAGCAGTTCTTC. Its translation is CASSFGLPNEQFF. The full variable domain, its missing parts supplied by reference TRBV28 and TRBJ2-1, is DVKVTQSSRYLVKRTGEKVFLECVQDMDHENMFWYRQDPGLGLRLIYFSYDVKMKEKGDIPEGYSVSREKKERFSLILESASTNQTSMYLCASSFGLPNEQFFGPGTRLTVL.

The chain recombines TRBV27 with TRBJ2-1; D is perhaps TRBD1 (6 bases). V was shortened by 5 bases and J by 4 bases, with 24 bases between the two germline ends. The germline V gene has CDR1 MNHEY and CDR2 SMNVEV (reference sequence). The CDR3 runs to 18 residues. CDR3 nucleotide sequence: TGTGCCAGCAGTCTTTCCCCGGCAGACAGGTTGTTTTACAATGAGCAGTTCTTC. Translation gives CASSLSPADRLFYNEQFF.

This clone was counted between two and nine times. One end of the junction does not line up with germline, which may come from a read error. The rearrangement links TRBV6-1 to TRBJ2-7, with D unresolved. In germline, CDR1 is MNHNS, CDR2 SASEGT. This CDR3 has 10 amino acids. The CDR3 DNA follows: TGTGCTAGCATGGGCTACGAGCAGTACTTC. Protein product: CASMGYEQYF.

The chain has TRBV7-9 and TRBJ1-4, with TRBD1 identical over 7 bases. The V gene's germline CDR1 is SEHNR and CDR2 FQNEAQ (reference sequence). The CDR3 is 16 amino acids. V dropped 5 bases and J dropped 4; count of bases not matched to a gene: 10. The CDR3 is CASSTKYGQDNEKLFF. Here the CDR3 DNA reads TGTGCCAGCAGCACCAAATACGGACAGGATAATGAAAAACTGTTTTTT.

J is TRBJ1-1 and V is TRBV5-4; D not certain. Per germline, CDR1 SGHNT and CDR2 YYREEE (reference sequence). The length of the CDR3 is 16 residues. V gave up 0 bases and J gave up 0 bases, with 12 bases separating them. The CDR3 sequence is CASSLERGYMNTEAFF. For the CDR3, the DNA is TGTGCCAGCAGCTTGGAACGGGGTTATATGAACACTGAAGCTTTCTTT.

CDR3 in amino acids: CASYYRASGGPTIYSSYNEQFF. The DNA of the CDR3 is TGTGCCAGCTACTATCGGGCTAGCGGGGGGCCAACTATTTATAGCTCCTACAATGAGCAGTTCTTC. The chain combines TRBV28 with TRBJ2-1; 11 bases match TRBD2. The V and J ends lost 8 bases and 0 bases, in that order; junction bases with no gene match: 24. The CDR3 is 22 residues long. Germline-derived CDR1 and CDR2 are MDHEN and SYDVKM.

The chain couples TRBV13 to TRBJ2-3; D may be TRBD2 (6 bases). V lost 5 bases and J lost 0, with 6 bases in between. Germline values: CDR1 PRHDT, CDR2 FYEKMQ (reference sequence). This CDR3 has 13 amino acids. DNA of the CDR3: TGTGCCAGCAGCCGGGGGAGCACAGATACGCAGTATTTT. Its protein is CASSRGSTDTQYF.

As regards this clone: Other DNA sequences in the sample encode the same CDR3. V is TRBV9 and J is TRBJ2-7; D possibly corresponds to TRBD2 (6 bases). Germline CDR1 is SGDLS and CDR2 is YYNGEE. The CDR3 totals 14 residues. V was shortened by 0 bases and J by 3 bases, with 10 bases between the two germline ends. CDR3 DNA sequence: TGTGCCAGCAGCGTAGGGGGGGATAGCTACGAGCAGTACTTC. Protein: CASSVGGDSYEQYF.

V usage is TRBV19 and J usage is TRBJ2-7; TRBD1 aligns across 8 bases. CDR1 and CDR2 from the germline V gene are LNHDA and SQIVND (reference sequence). The CDR3 is made up of 15 amino acids. The V segment lost 5 bases and the J segment 2 bases; nucleotides outside the gene matches: 8. CDR3 sequence: CASSPGTGGTYEQYF. In DNA, the CDR3 is TGTGCCAGTAGTCCCGGGACAGGCGGCACCTACGAGCAGTACTTC.

The J gene is TRBJ2-1, the V gene TRBV5-1; 10 nucleotides match TRBD1. The germline CDR1 and CDR2 sequences are SGHRS and YFSETQ. Trimming took 4 bases from V and 4 from J; bases not matched to a gene: 11. CDR3 length: 17 amino acids. The CDR3 bases are TGCGCCAGCAGCCAGCTGCCCGGGACAGGGGCATACAATGAGCAGTTCTTC. Encoded protein: CASSQLPGTGAYNEQFF. The full variable domain, in which reference TRBV5-1 and TRBJ2-1 provide the parts outside the CDR3, is KAGVTQTPRYLIKTRGQQVTLSCSPISGHRSVSWYQQTPGQGLQFLFEYFSETQRNKGNFPGRFSGRQFSNSRSEMNVSTLELGDSALYLCASSQLPGTGAYNEQFFGPGTRLTVL.

This clone was picked up one time. The chain's CDR3 is CASSPRADRTNEKLFF. CDR3 bases: TGTGCCAGCTCACCACGTGCGGACAGGACGAATGAAAAACTGTTTTTT. J is TRBJ1-4 and V is TRBV18; 7 positions agree with TRBD1. With V trimmed by 1 base and J by 5 bases, 7 bases remained unmatched. Germline CDR1 and CDR2: KGHSH and LQKENI. The CDR3 sequence is 16 residues long.

This chain joins TRBV4-3 and TRBJ1-3; D is unresolved. This CDR3 region has 15 residues. From germline, CDR1 is LGHNA and CDR2 YSLEER. V was shortened by 1 base and J by 2 bases, with 9 bases between the two germline ends. CDR3 protein: CASSQGGLAGNTIYF. In nucleotides, the CDR3 is TGCGCCAGCAGCCAAGGCGGCTTAGCTGGAAACACCATATATTTT.

CDR3 sequence: CATGLRMGNYGYTF. For the CDR3, the DNA is TGTGCCACCGGGCTAAGGATGGGTAACTATGGCTACACCTTC. The rearrangement joins TRBV19 to TRBJ1-2; D gene ambiguous. Germline V gene sequence: CDR1 LNHDA, CDR2 SQIVND (reference sequence). The CDR3 is made up of 14 amino acids. The V and J ends lost 10 bases and 1 base respectively, with 16 bases between them. The full variable domain, its missing parts supplied by reference TRBV19 and TRBJ1-2, is DGGITQSPKYLFRKEGQNVTLSCEQNLNHDAMYWYRQDPGQGLRLIYYSQIVNDFQKGDIAEGYSVSREKKESFPLTVTSAQKNPTAFYLCATGLRMGNYGYTFGSGTRLTVV.

This clone was picked up one time. The chain combines TRBV6-6 with TRBJ1-2; 9 bases line up with TRBD1. CDR1 and CDR2 (germline): MNHNY, SVGAGI (reference sequence). The V gene end was trimmed by 4 bases and the J gene end by 4 bases; junction bases not matched to a gene: 7. CDR3 length equals 15 residues. The CDR3 is CASSSTGGYGYGYTF. The DNA of the CDR3 is TGTGCCAGCAGTTCCACAGGGGGCTACGGCTATGGCTACACCTTC.

The DNA for the CDR3 is TGTGCCAGCAGTTTTGCCGGGAGAATTCACGAGCAGTACTTC. This sequence encodes CASSFAGRIHEQYF. The chain is built from TRBV27 and TRBJ2-7; tentative D call: TRBD2 (6 bases). Germline CDR1 MNHEY, CDR2 SMNVEV (reference sequence). The CDR3 sequence is 14 residues long. Trimming cost V 3 bases and J 5 bases, with 14 bases left between them.

The chain uses TRBV11-2 and TRBJ2-7; D remains ambiguous. Germline V CDR1 and CDR2: SGHAT, FQNNGV. The CDR3 sequence is 12 residues long. V was clipped by 2 bases and J by 5 bases, with 7 bases between them. Here the CDR3 reads CASSLYGNEQYF. The DNA for the CDR3 is TGTGCCAGCAGCTTATACGGCAACGAGCAGTACTTC.

This chain joins TRBV4-1 and TRBJ2-5, with D maybe TRBD1 (6 bases). CDR3 size: 16 residues. Trimming shortened V by 4 bases and J by 1 base, and 16 bases separated the two germline ends. CDR1 is MGHRA, CDR2 YSYEKL, per germline. CDR3 DNA sequence: TGCGCCAGCAGCCTCCACCCCGGACAGCCCCAAGAGACCCAGTACTTC. This sequence encodes CASSLHPGQPQETQYF.

The chain recombines TRBV6-6 with TRBJ2-1, with D unresolved. The CDR3 contains 11 residues. From germline, CDR1 is MNHNY and CDR2 SVGAGI (reference sequence). V was trimmed by 9 bases and J by 3 bases, leaving 6 bases between them. CDR3 sequence: CASVGYNEQFF. The DNA for the CDR3 is TGTGCCAGTGTGGGCTACAATGAGCAGTTCTTC.

The CDR3 spells CASSEFLGNTEAFF. The DNA for the CDR3 is TGTGCCAGCAGTGAGTTTCTAGGAAACACTGAAGCTTTCTTT. The gene calls are TRBV2 and TRBJ1-1; D remains unclear. The V and J ends lost 3 bases and 2 bases respectively, with 10 bases between them. This CDR3 is built from 14 residues. Germline V gene lookup returns CDR1 SNHLY and CDR2 FYNNEI. Full variable domain (remainder filled in from reference TRBV2 and TRBJ1-1): EPEVTQTPSHQVTQMGQEVILRCVPISNHLYFYWYRQILGQKVEFLVSFYNNEISEKSEIFDDQFSVERPDGSNFTLKIRSTKLEDSAMYFCASSEFLGNTEAFFGQGTRLTVV.

This clone was counted a few times. The V gene is TRBV5-6, the J gene TRBJ1-1; D is unclear. CDR1 SGHDT and CDR2 YYEEEE come from the germline V gene. This CDR3 has 16 residues. V gave up 2 bases and J gave up 0 bases, with 14 bases separating them. The CDR3, as DNA: TGTGCCAGCAGCTTAAGCTTTCGGGAGATGAACACTGAAGCTTTCTTT. It is translated as CASSLSFREMNTEAFF. Supplemented by reference TRBV5-6 and TRBJ1-1, the full variable domain reads DAGVTQSPTHLIKTRGQQVTLRCSPKSGHDTVSWYQQALGQGPQFIFQYYEEEERQRGNFPDRFSGHQFPNYSSELNVNALLLGDSALYLCASSLSFREMNTEAFFGQGTRLTVV.

The chain joins TRBV5-4 to TRBJ2-5, with 8 bases aligning to TRBD1. J lost 3 bases, V lost 2 bases, and 3 bases had no gene match. The CDR3 consists of 14 residues. Looked up from germline, CDR1 is SGHNT and CDR2 is YYREEE (reference sequence). The CDR3 reads CASSFRTGKETQYF. CDR3 sequence (DNA): TGTGCCAGCAGCTTCCGGACAGGGAAAGAGACCCAGTACTTC.

V usage is TRBV11-2 and J usage is TRBJ1-4; D is possibly TRBD1 (6 bases). Germline values: CDR1 SGHAT, CDR2 FQNNGV. The ends were cut back, 3 bases at V and 8 bases at J, with 10 bases in the middle. This CDR3 is 13 amino acids long. Here the CDR3 reads CASSLTGREKLFF. The CDR3 DNA reads TGTGCCAGCAGCTTGACAGGAAGGGAAAAACTGTTTTTT.

This chain uses TRBV6-5 with TRBJ1-5, with a possible D match to TRBD1 (5 bases). The CDR3 runs to 13 residues. Trimming pared 7 bases from V and 7 bases from J, leaving 14 bases between. Germline CDR1 and CDR2: MNHEY and SVGAGI. CDR3 protein: CASTKRRGQPQHF. In DNA form, the CDR3 reads TGTGCCAGCACCAAAAGGAGGGGCCAGCCCCAGCATTTT.

This clone has just one count. The chain is built from TRBV2 and TRBJ2-3; 8 nucleotides agree with TRBD2. The CDR3 length is 16 residues. Germline V CDR1 and CDR2: SNHLY, FYNNEI. J lost 1 base, V lost 6 bases, and 9 bases had no gene match. The CDR3 DNA follows: TGTGCCAGCAGGCGGAGCGGGGGAGGGGGCACAGATACGCAGTATTTT. This encodes CASRRSGGGGTDTQYF.

The chain uses TRBV9 and TRBJ2-7; 9 bases line up with TRBD1. Germline CDR1 is SGDLS and CDR2 is YYNGEE. This CDR3 is built from 15 residues. Trimming removed 3 bases from V and 5 bases from J; junction bases left unmatched: 9. In nucleotides, the CDR3 is TGTGCCAGCAGCGCGGCCGGGACAGGGACAAACGAGCAGTACTTC. Protein product: CASSAAGTGTNEQYF.

The table lists this clone with a count of one. The chain is built from TRBV2 and TRBJ2-7; 16 bases are a match to TRBD2. Germline CDR1 reads SNHLY; CDR2 reads FYNNEI. The CDR3 totals 17 residues. Germline trimming cut 9 bases from V and 3 bases from J; bases unmatched to any gene: 11. The CDR3 loop is CASMGLAGGSALYEQYF. CDR3 coding DNA: TGTGCCAGTATGGGACTAGCGGGAGGGTCAGCGCTCTACGAGCAGTACTTC.

The chain is built from TRBV12-5 and TRBJ2-3; D is perhaps TRBD1 or TRBD2 (5 bases each). The V gene lost 1 base and the J gene lost 0 bases, with 11 bases spanning the gap. CDR1 and CDR2 (germline): LGHNT, FRNRAP. This CDR3 is built from 16 residues. The CDR3 region is CASGLERGPSTDTQYF. The CDR3 bases are TGTGCTAGTGGTTTGGAGAGGGGTCCAAGCACAGATACGCAGTATTTT.